These 9 T cell receptor beta chains share one sample of origin, sequenced in a study of shared clonotypes between healthy human individuals. This table comes from immunoSEQ multiplex PCR, and its TCRdb copy is limited to in-frame clones, with some not included. The sample holds about 2 million clones; about 95% are singletons and the top ten take around 1.1%. Positive CCR7 selection of CD45RO-negative cells yielded the naive CD8 cells, and terminally differentiated effector memory CD45RA+ cells were excluded. Sequencing was performed on naive CD8+ T cells sorted from blood. The receptors stem from a man aged 18 to 30 in good health.

Details on this clone: This specimen includes other DNA sequences encoding the same CDR3. The chain has TRBV19 and TRBJ1-6, with a tentative D call TRBD1 (5 bases). In germline, CDR1 is LNHDA, CDR2 SQIVND (reference sequence). This CDR3 spans 13 amino acids. V was cut by 5 bases and J by 6 bases, with 8 bases left in between. The CDR3, as DNA: TGTGCCAGTAGTCCCGGGGGTAATTCACCCCTCCACTTT. Translation: CASSPGGNSPLHF.

J is TRBJ2-7 and V is TRBV13, with D maybe TRBD1 (6 bases). With 5 bases removed from V and 3 bases from J, the gap between germline ends came to 23 bases. The CDR3 sequence is 17 residues long. Germline V gene sequence: CDR1 PRHDT, CDR2 FYEKMQ (reference sequence). DNA of the CDR3: TGTGCCAGCAGCGGCCCCAGGGGAGCCGAGGACTTCTACGAGCAGTACTTC. It specifies CASSGPRGAEDFYEQYF.

V gene TRBV4-1 combines with J gene TRBJ2-3; 8 nucleotides align to TRBD2. The CDR3 has 14 residues. Germline values: CDR1 MGHRA, CDR2 YSYEKL. After removal of 5 bases from V and 6 bases from J, the junction contained 7 bases not matched to a gene. The chain's CDR3 is CASSAGLAPDTQYF. The CDR3 DNA reads as TGCGCCAGCAGCGCTGGACTAGCTCCGGATACGCAGTATTTT.

The rearrangement joins TRBV7-9 to TRBJ2-3; 8 bases fit TRBD2. The length of the CDR3 is 18 residues. In germline, CDR1 is SEHNR, CDR2 FQNEAQ (reference sequence). V lost 8 bases, J lost 2 bases, and 18 bases stayed unmatched. The CDR3 DNA sequence: TGTGCCAGCCGCCCCAGGGAAGCGGGAGAGAGATACACAGATACGCAGTATTTT. Translated, it gives CASRPREAGERYTDTQYF.

The chain uses TRBV30 and TRBJ1-5; D is undetermined. Trimming pared 4 bases from V and 7 bases from J, leaving 14 bases between. This CDR3 has 13 residues. Looked up from germline, CDR1 is GTSNPN and CDR2 is SVGIG (reference sequence). As DNA, the CDR3 is TGTGCCTGGACTGGCCAGGACCACCAGCCCCAGCATTTT. This sequence encodes CAWTGQDHQPQHF.

This clone was seen only once. The gene calls are TRBV10-3 and TRBJ2-5, with a weak D call TRBD2 (5 bases). With 11 bases removed from V and 2 bases from J, the gap between germline ends came to 12 bases. The CDR3 consists of 12 residues. CDR1 ENHRY and CDR2 SYGVKD come from the germline V gene. This chain's CDR3 is CAVKRGQETQYF. The CDR3 nucleotides are TGTGCCGTAAAACGGGGTCAAGAGACCCAGTACTTC.

This chain links TRBV6-5 with TRBJ2-7, with a weak D call TRBD1 (6 bases). The V end lost 2 bases, the J end lost 2 bases, and 10 bases lay between the germline ends. The CDR3 sequence is 14 residues long. Germline V gene data show CDR1 as MNHEY and CDR2 as SVGAGI. DNA of the CDR3: TGTGCCAGCAGTTACGGGGGCCGAACCTACGAGCAGTACTTC. It yields the protein CASSYGGRTYEQYF.

CDR3 sequence (DNA): TGTGCCAGCAGCTTTCGGGCGGGACTAGCGGAACCCTACGAGCAGTACTTC. It specifies CASSFRAGLAEPYEQYF. J is TRBJ2-7 and V is TRBV7-9, with 11 bases identical to TRBD2. The J segment lost 2 bases and the V segment lost 3 bases, leaving 9 bases of the junction unmatched. Germline CDR1 and CDR2: SEHNR and FQNEAQ (reference sequence). This CDR3 contains 17 residues. The complete variable domain, with remaining parts taken from reference TRBV7-9 and TRBJ2-7, reads DTGVSQNPRHKITKRGQNVTFRCDPISEHNRLYWYRQTLGQGPEFLTYFQNEAQLEKSRLLSDRFSAERPKGSFSTLEIQRTEQGDSAMYLCASSFRAGLAEPYEQYFGPGTRLTVT.

The chain links TRBV27 to TRBJ2-2, with TRBD1 matching over 9 bases. Germline CDR1 and CDR2: MNHEY and SMNVEV (reference sequence). CDR3 length: 17 amino acids. Losses at the gene ends were 1 base for V and 6 bases for J; bases not matched to a gene: 9. The CDR3, as DNA: TGTGCCAGCAGTTTATGGCAACAGGGGGCGCGAGCCGGGGAGCTGTTTTTT. It is translated as CASSLWQQGARAGELFF.